A selection of T cell receptor beta chains follows, all from one sample in a study of T cell repertoires in cytomegalovirus infection. These TCRs are of unknown antigen specificity. TCRdb redid the calling of the reads with MiXCR, one entry per CDR3 protein. Of under 450,000 distinct CDR3 sequences listed, about 35% are singletons. This sample comprised cultured PBMCs, obtained from culture after CMV antigen stimulation. Receptors originate from a human donor in good health (CMV status not recorded). Some clones in this sample may be carry-over from other donors' samples. The CDR3 runs from the conserved cysteine through the conserved F or W. The D gene is left open where the match is weak. Some rows have no size entry. The others give once, few or many, or a class for an expanded clone.

D gene: NA
J gene: TRBJ1-2
V gene: TRBV27
clone size: few
CDR3 DNA: TGTGCCAGCAGTTTAGGCCCGAAGGGCGGCCTTAACTATGGCTACACCTTC
CDR3 protein: CASSLGPKGGLNYGYTF

D gene: NA
J gene: TRBJ1-2
V gene: TRBV28
clone size: NA
CDR3 DNA: TGTGCCAGCAGTTTACAGGGAAGGGATGGCTACACCTTC
CDR3 protein: CASSLQGRDGYTF

D gene: TRBD1
J gene: TRBJ1-2
V gene: TRBV7-2
clone size: NA
CDR3 DNA: TGTGCCAGCAGCATGGGGACAGGCTATGGCTACACCTTC
CDR3 protein: CASSMGTGYGYTF

D gene: TRBD2
J gene: TRBJ2-7
V gene: TRBV7-2
clone size: few
CDR3 DNA: TGTGCCAGCAGCAAACCAACCGGGACTAGCGGGAGTAGGGAGTCCTACGAGCAGTACTTC
CDR3 protein: CASSKPTGTSGSRESYEQYF

D gene: NA
J gene: TRBJ1-5
V gene: TRBV12-3/TRBV12-4
clone size: NA
CDR3 DNA: TGTGCCAGCAGTTTAGCAGGGACTGGCAATCAGCCCCAGCATTTT
CDR3 protein: CASSLAGTGNQPQHF

D gene: NA
J gene: TRBJ2-1
V gene: TRBV28
clone size: few
CDR3 DNA: TGTGCCAGCAGTACCCCTGAGTCCTACAATGAGCAGTTCTTC
CDR3 protein: CASSTPESYNEQFF

D gene: NA
J gene: TRBJ1-2
V gene: TRBV12-3/TRBV12-4
clone size: NA
CDR3 DNA: TGTGCCAGCAGACTACCAACCGGGCGATATCGGGGCTACACCTTC
CDR3 protein: CASRLPTGRYRGYTF

D gene: TRBD1
J gene: TRBJ2-1
V gene: TRBV7-2
clone size: NA
CDR3 DNA: TGTGCCAGCAGGGTCAGGGGACAGGCTTACAATGAGCAGTTCTTC
CDR3 protein: CASRVRGQAYNEQFF

D gene: NA
J gene: TRBJ2-1
V gene: TRBV7-2
clone size: few
CDR3 DNA: TGTGCCAGCAGCAGTCCACCTCTAGTTAATGAGCAGTTCTTC
CDR3 protein: CASSSPPLVNEQFF

D gene: NA
J gene: TRBJ2-5
V gene: TRBV7-2
clone size: NA
CDR3 DNA: TGTGCCAGCAGCCCAGGTCTAGGATTTGAGACCCAGTACTTC
CDR3 protein: CASSPGLGFETQYF

D gene: NA
J gene: TRBJ2-7
V gene: TRBV7-2
clone size: few
CDR3 DNA: TGTGCCAGCAGCTACCCCCCGAATAAGTACGAGCAGTACTTC
CDR3 protein: CASSYPPNKYEQYF

D gene: NA
J gene: TRBJ2-6
V gene: TRBV9
clone size: NA
CDR3 DNA: TGTGCCAGCAGCGTAAGGGGGAGGGCTGGGGCCAACGTCCTGACTTTC
CDR3 protein: CASSVRGRAGANVLTF

D gene: TRBD1
J gene: TRBJ2-3
V gene: TRBV20-1
clone size: NA
CDR3 DNA: TGCAGTGCTAGATTTTCTCCGGGACAGGGGATCACAGATACGCAGTATTTT
CDR3 protein: CSARFSPGQGITDTQYF

D gene: TRBD2
J gene: TRBJ2-2
V gene: TRBV7-2
clone size: few
CDR3 DNA: TGTGCCAGCAGCTTAAACCCGGGACTACTTTTTTACACCGGGGAGCTGTTTTTT
CDR3 protein: CASSLNPGLLFYTGELFF

D gene: NA
J gene: TRBJ1-2
V gene: TRBV7-2
clone size: many
CDR3 DNA: TGTGCCAGCAGCTCCACAGACAACTATGGCTACACCTTC
CDR3 protein: CASSSTDNYGYTF

D gene: TRBD2
J gene: TRBJ2-7
V gene: TRBV2
clone size: NA
CDR3 DNA: TGTGCCAGCAGGCCCGGGAATAGCGGGACCCCCTACGAGCAGTACTTC
CDR3 protein: CASRPGNSGTPYEQYF

D gene: TRBD1
J gene: TRBJ1-2
V gene: TRBV19
clone size: NA
CDR3 DNA: TGTGCCAGTAGTATCTTAAGGGGGCGCCCTCTGGGCTACACCTTC
CDR3 protein: CASSILRGRPLGYTF

D gene: NA
J gene: TRBJ2-5
V gene: TRBV14
clone size: NA
CDR3 DNA: TGTGCCAGCAGCCAAGAGTGGAACAAGGGCACCCAAGAGACCCAGTACTTC
CDR3 protein: CASSQEWNKGTQETQYF

D gene: TRBD2
J gene: TRBJ2-4
V gene: TRBV4-3
clone size: few
CDR3 DNA: TGCGCCAGCAGCCAAGTAGCGGGAGCCCCAAACATTCAGTACTTC
CDR3 protein: CASSQVAGAPNIQYF

D gene: TRBD2
J gene: TRBJ2-3
V gene: TRBV6-2/TRBV6-3
clone size: NA
CDR3 DNA: TGTGCCAGCAGTTACTCGACTAGCGGGAGGACCGACACAGATACGCAGTATTTT
CDR3 protein: CASSYSTSGRTDTDTQYF

D gene: TRBD2
J gene: TRBJ2-4
V gene: TRBV10-3
clone size: NA
CDR3 DNA: TGTGCCATCAGCCTAGCGGGAGGGGACATTCAGTACTTC
CDR3 protein: CAISLAGGDIQYF

D gene: TRBD2
J gene: TRBJ2-1
V gene: TRBV28
clone size: NA
CDR3 DNA: TGTGCCAGCAGCCACACAAAATCTAGCGGGAGGCACATTGAGCAGTTCTTC
CDR3 protein: CASSHTKSSGRHIEQFF

D gene: NA
J gene: TRBJ1-5
V gene: TRBV6-6
clone size: NA
CDR3 DNA: TGTGCCAGCAGACCCCAGGGTCCGCATCAGCCCCAGCATTTT
CDR3 protein: CASRPQGPHQPQHF

D gene: NA
J gene: TRBJ1-2
V gene: TRBV4-3
clone size: NA
CDR3 DNA: TGCGCCAGCAGCTTCGACAGGCGGCCATATGGCTACACCTTC
CDR3 protein: CASSFDRRPYGYTF

D gene: TRBD2
J gene: TRBJ2-1
V gene: TRBV20-1
clone size: once
CDR3 DNA: TGCAGTGCCGATAACCGACTAGCGGGATACAATGAGCAGTTCTTC
CDR3 protein: CSADNRLAGYNEQFF

D gene: TRBD2
J gene: TRBJ2-2
V gene: TRBV12-3/TRBV12-4
clone size: few
CDR3 DNA: TGTGCCAGCCGACCGACTAGCGGGATCACCGGGGAGCTGTTTTTT
CDR3 protein: CASRPTSGITGELFF

D gene: NA
J gene: TRBJ1-1
V gene: TRBV19
clone size: NA
CDR3 DNA: TGTGCCAGTAGTCCATCGGACACCCCCATAAGAACTTTCTTT
CDR3 protein: CASSPSDTPIRTFF

D gene: NA
J gene: TRBJ2-5
V gene: TRBV7-2
clone size: NA
CDR3 DNA: TGTGCCAGCAGCTTGGGGCCGCTTGCCGTGGAGACCCAGTACTTC
CDR3 protein: CASSLGPLAVETQYF

D gene: TRBD2
J gene: TRBJ2-7
V gene: TRBV7-9
clone size: few
CDR3 DNA: TGTGCCAGCAGCTTAGGGACTAGGGGCGAGCAGTACTTC
CDR3 protein: CASSLGTRGEQYF

D gene: NA
J gene: TRBJ1-4
V gene: TRBV5-6
clone size: NA
CDR3 DNA: TGTGCCAGCAGCCAGACAGCGAGCGTTCTTGAAAAACTGTTTTTT
CDR3 protein: CASSQTASVLEKLFF

D gene: TRBD2
J gene: TRBJ2-7
V gene: TRBV27
clone size: NA
CDR3 DNA: TGTGCCAGCAGCGCAAGACTAGCGGGAGGGTCCTACGAGCAGTACTTC
CDR3 protein: CASSARLAGGSYEQYF

D gene: NA
J gene: TRBJ1-2
V gene: TRBV12-3/TRBV12-4
clone size: NA
CDR3 DNA: TGTGCCAGCAGCCCCGGGAGTTCCTATGGCTACACCTTC
CDR3 protein: CASSPGSSYGYTF

D gene: TRBD2
J gene: TRBJ2-1
V gene: TRBV10-2
clone size: NA
CDR3 DNA: TGCGCCAGCTCAGGACTAGCGGGAAGGTCCTACAATGAGCAGTTCTTC
CDR3 protein: CASSGLAGRSYNEQFF

D gene: NA
J gene: TRBJ2-2
V gene: TRBV7-2
clone size: NA
CDR3 DNA: TGTGCCAGCAGCGGCAGGATCCAGGGGACCGGGGAGCTGTTTTTT
CDR3 protein: CASSGRIQGTGELFF

D gene: NA
J gene: TRBJ2-7
V gene: TRBV7-6
clone size: NA
CDR3 DNA: TGTGCCAGCAGCACCCGACTGAGCCCCAGCTACGAGCAGTACTTC
CDR3 protein: CASSTRLSPSYEQYF

D gene: TRBD2
J gene: TRBJ2-7
V gene: TRBV2
clone size: NA
CDR3 DNA: TGTGCCAGCACTCGGGAACTAGCGGGGGGCTACGAGCAGTACTTC
CDR3 protein: CASTRELAGGYEQYF

D gene: NA
J gene: TRBJ2-3
V gene: TRBV29-1
clone size: NA
CDR3 DNA: TGCAGCGTTGATGGCCTAGCAATTAGCACAGATACGCAGTATTTT
CDR3 protein: CSVDGLAISTDTQYF

D gene: TRBD2
J gene: TRBJ2-1
V gene: TRBV27
clone size: NA
CDR3 DNA: TGTGCCAGCAGTTTTAGGACTAGCCCTCAGTTCTTC
CDR3 protein: CASSFRTSPQFF

D gene: TRBD1
J gene: TRBJ1-1
V gene: TRBV19
clone size: NA
CDR3 DNA: TGTGCCAGTAGTAGGACCGGGACAGGGGATGAAGCTTTCTTT
CDR3 protein: CASSRTGTGDEAFF

D gene: NA
J gene: TRBJ2-1
V gene: TRBV7-2
clone size: NA
CDR3 DNA: TGTGCCAGCAGCCCTCAGTGGGCAGGAGCATACAATGAGCAGTTCTTC
CDR3 protein: CASSPQWAGAYNEQFF

D gene: NA
J gene: TRBJ1-2
V gene: TRBV2
clone size: NA
CDR3 DNA: TGTGCCAGCAGGGGCTACGGACTTTCCGTCTATGGCTACACCTTC
CDR3 protein: CASRGYGLSVYGYTF

D gene: TRBD2
J gene: TRBJ2-2
V gene: TRBV6-2/TRBV6-3
clone size: few
CDR3 DNA: TGTGCCAGCAGTCCTAGACTAGCGGCCTACACCGGGGAGCTGTTTTTT
CDR3 protein: CASSPRLAAYTGELFF

D gene: TRBD2
J gene: TRBJ2-2
V gene: TRBV5-4
clone size: few
CDR3 DNA: TGTGCCAGCAGCTTAGGAGTAGCGGGTAATACCGGGGAGCTGTTTTTT
CDR3 protein: CASSLGVAGNTGELFF

D gene: TRBD2
J gene: TRBJ2-7
V gene: TRBV28
clone size: NA
CDR3 DNA: TGTGCCAGCAGACCAACTAGCGCTTACGAGCAGTACTTC
CDR3 protein: CASRPTSAYEQYF

D gene: TRBD2
J gene: TRBJ2-2
V gene: TRBV7-2
clone size: NA
CDR3 DNA: TGTGCCAGCGTCTCGGGGACTAGCGTCGCCGGGGAGCTGTTTTTT
CDR3 protein: CASVSGTSVAGELFF